The clone carrying this T cell receptor beta chain was counted only a few times. Unique molecular identifiers featured in how the TCRbeta library was prepared. Using its own MiXCR run on the PCR reads, TCRdb lists one record per CDR3 protein. The sample includes 90,000 to 130,000 distinct CDR3 sequences, over 9% of them seen just once. The entry originates in a study of T-cell reconstitution after alpha-beta-depleted transplantation in children. The CDR3 length is 13 residues. Germline V gene lookup returns CDR1 LGHNA and CDR2 YNFKEQ. Trimming shortened V by 4 bases and J by 4 bases, and 10 bases separated the two germline ends.

The specimen comprised PBMCs, sampled before TCRalphabeta/CD19-depleted stem cell transplant. The receptor comes from a boy younger than 10 with acute lymphoblastic leukemia, due to receive a stem cell transplant. The rearrangement uses TRBV4-2 and TRBJ1-2, with no clear D. Here the CDR3 DNA reads TGTGCCAGCAGCCCCGGGGTGACCTATGGCTACACCTTC. Protein sequence: CASSPGVTYGYTF.